The subject of this entry is one T cell receptor (beta chain). Enrolled through a virtual design, the participants were between 18 and 89 years of age and came from 24 US areas. The sample originates from a study of blood T cell repertoires in COVID-19. The CDR3 length is 11 residues. The germline V gene encodes CDR1 GTSNPN and CDR2 SVGIG (reference sequence). The V gene lost 1 base and the J gene lost 8 bases, with 3 bases spanning the gap. Clones were sequenced by immunoSEQ multiplex PCR, and TCRdb holds only the in-frame ones, with some missing. The repertoire holds about 430,000 clones, with approximately 90% as singletons.

V and J are TRBV30 and TRBJ1-6, with no clear D. The source of this sequence is a man aged 25-40 years who had recovered from COVID-19. Sequenced: PBMCs or T cells enriched from blood (not recorded which). CDR3 in amino acids: CAWSGHSPLHF. The CDR3 bases are TGTGCCTGGAGTGGGCATTCACCCCTCCACTTT.